A single TCR beta chain is shown here with its context. Its antigen is undetermined. Other DNA sequences in this sample translate to the same CDR3. TCRdb's copy holds only in-frame clones and misses some; the assay was immunoSEQ multiplex PCR. The sample gives about 1.1 million clones, 60% to 80% of which show up once; 0.89% is in the top ten. The data were taken from a study of shared clonotypes between healthy human individuals. Study-level points and caveats: Few donors restricted represented genetic and exposure-history diversity.

Donors comprised healthy HIV-negative adults lacking recent acute infections or vaccinations. Germline loops: CDR1 MDHEN, CDR2 SYDVKM. The CDR3 runs 12 residues. V was shortened by 3 bases and J by 3 bases, with 5 bases between the two germline ends. V usage is TRBV28 and J usage is TRBJ1-1; D not certain. The sequence came from a young man in good health. Some clones in this sample may be carry-over from other donors' samples. The sample comprised memory CD4+ T cells from PBMCs. Subset of the sample: CD45RA-negative fraction. CDR3 protein: CASSLGYTEAFF. CDR3 DNA: TGTGCCAGCAGTTTGGGCTACACTGAAGCTTTCTTT.